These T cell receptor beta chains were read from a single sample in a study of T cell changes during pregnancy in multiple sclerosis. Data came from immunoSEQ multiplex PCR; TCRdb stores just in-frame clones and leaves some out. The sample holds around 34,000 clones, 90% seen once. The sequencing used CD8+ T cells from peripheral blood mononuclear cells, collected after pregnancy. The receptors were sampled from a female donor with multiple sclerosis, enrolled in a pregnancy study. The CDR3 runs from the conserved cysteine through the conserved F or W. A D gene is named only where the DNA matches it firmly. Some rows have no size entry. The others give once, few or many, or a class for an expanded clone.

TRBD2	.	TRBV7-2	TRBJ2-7	TGTGCCAGCAGCTTAACTAGCGGGGCCTACGAGCAGTACTTC	CASSLTSGAYEQYF
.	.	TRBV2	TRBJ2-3	TGTGCCACGGCAGGGGAATCAGATACGCAGTATTTT	CATAGESDTQYF
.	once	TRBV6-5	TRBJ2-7	TGTGCCAGCAGTTACTCGAATAGGAGGGGCTACGAGCAGTACTTC	CASSYSNRRGYEQYF
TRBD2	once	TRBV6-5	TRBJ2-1	TGTGCCAGCAGACATAGGACTAGCGGGGCCAATGAGCAGTTCTTC	CASRHRTSGANEQFF
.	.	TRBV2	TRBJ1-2	TGTGCCAGCAGTGAAGTAGGGGATGGCTACACCTTC	CASSEVGDGYTF
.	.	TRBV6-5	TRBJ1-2	TGTGCCAGCAGGGGGGCGGTGGACTATGGCTACACCTTC	CASRGAVDYGYTF
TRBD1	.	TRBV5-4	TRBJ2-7	TGTGCCTTGACAGGGAAAGACGAGCAGTACTTC	CALTGKDEQYF
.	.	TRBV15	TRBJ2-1	TGTGCCACCAGCAGTTCGAGCGATGAGCAGTTCTTC	CATSSSSDEQFF
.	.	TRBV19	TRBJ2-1	TGTGCCAGTAGTAGAACGGGGGGCGATGAGCAGTTCTTC	CASSRTGGDEQFF
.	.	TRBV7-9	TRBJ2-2	TGTGCCAGCAAGACTCTGAGGACCGGGGAGCTGTTTTTT	CASKTLRTGELFF
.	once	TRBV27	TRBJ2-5	TGTGCCAGCAGTTTATATCGCGGCGGGGAGACCCAGTACTTC	CASSLYRGGETQYF
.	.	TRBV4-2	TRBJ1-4	TGTGCCAGCAGCCAGGGGGCGGATGAAAAACTGTTTTTT	CASSQGADEKLFF
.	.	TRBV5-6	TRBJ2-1	TGTGCCAGCAGCTTTCGGACTTACAATGAGCAGTTCTTC	CASSFRTYNEQFF
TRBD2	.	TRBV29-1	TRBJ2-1	TGCAGCGTTGATGGACTAGCGGGGACCCGCTCCTACAATGAGCAGTTCTTC	CSVDGLAGTRSYNEQFF
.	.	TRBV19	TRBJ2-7	TGTGCCAGTAGTAACAGAGGGGGCTACGAGCAGTACTTC	CASSNRGGYEQYF
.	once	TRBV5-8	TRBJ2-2	TGTGCCAGCAGCTTGGGGACAGCCATCCTAGACACCGGGGAGCTGTTTTTT	CASSLGTAILDTGELFF
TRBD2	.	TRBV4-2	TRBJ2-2	TGTGCCAGCAGCCACCCCCGGGAGGGCCCAACCGGGGAGCTGTTTTTT	CASSHPREGPTGELFF
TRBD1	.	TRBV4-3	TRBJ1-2	TGCGCCAGCAGCCAAGATCGGGACAGGGGGACGAACTATGGCTACACCTTC	CASSQDRDRGTNYGYTF
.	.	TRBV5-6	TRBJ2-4	TGTGCCAGCAGCTTGGTACGGGGGACAGAGCCGTACTTC	CASSLVRGTEPYF
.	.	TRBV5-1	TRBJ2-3	TGCGCCAGCAGCTCAATAGCGGCGTACACAGATACGCAGTATTTT	CASSSIAAYTDTQYF
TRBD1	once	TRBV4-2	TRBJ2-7	TGTGCCAGCAGCCTGACAGGGTCCTACGAGCAGTACTTC	CASSLTGSYEQYF
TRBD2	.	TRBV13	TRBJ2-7	TGTGCCAGCAGCTTAGGCCCGGCTAGCGGTACCTACGAGCAGTACTTC	CASSLGPASGTYEQYF
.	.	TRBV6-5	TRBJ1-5	TGTGCCAGCAGTTACGAGGGGGTTCGGCATTTT	CASSYEGVRHF
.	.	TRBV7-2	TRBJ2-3	TGTGCCAGCAGCTTAGCCCCCGCAGATACGCAGTATTTT	CASSLAPADTQYF
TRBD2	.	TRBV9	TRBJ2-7	TGTGCCAGCAGCGTAGTTATTAGCGGGGGGTTACACGAGCAGTACTTC	CASSVVISGGLHEQYF
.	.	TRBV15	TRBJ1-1	TGTGCCACCAGCAGCGGGGGTACTGAAGCTTTCTTT	CATSSGGTEAFF
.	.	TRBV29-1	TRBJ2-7	TGCAGCGTTGTTAACAGAGACTACGAGCAGTACTTC	CSVVNRDYEQYF